The rows below give T cell receptor beta chains drawn from one sample of a study of blood T cell repertoires in COVID-19. Measured with immunoSEQ multiplex PCR; TCRdb has only the in-frame clones, and not every one. Altogether fewer than 180,000 clones are present, roughly 90% being singletons, with the ten largest covering 3.5% to 5%. The specimen was peripheral blood. These receptors all stem from a woman aged 60-75 years with active or convalescent COVID-19. Each CDR3 is given with its conserved first and last residue. A D gene is named only where the DNA matches it firmly. Only part of the rows carry a size: once, few, many, or a class if the clone is expanded.

d_call j_call v_call clone_size cdr3_nt cdr3_aa
TRBD1 TRBJ1-1 TRBV19 once TGTGCCAGTAGTATTCGACAGGGGGGGCCTGAAGCTTTCTTT CASSIRQGGPEAFF
- TRBJ1-3 TRBV5-5 - TGTGCCAGCAGCTTCACAGGAAGTAGCTCTGGAAACACCATATATTTT CASSFTGSSSGNTIYF
- TRBJ2-2 TRBV25-1 - TGTGCCAGCAGGCAGGCAGGGGACACCGGGGAGCTGTTTTTT CASRQAGDTGELFF
- TRBJ2-1 TRBV15 - TGTGCCACCAGCAGAGCCGCGGCGGGTGAGCAGTTCTTC CATSRAAAGEQFF
TRBD1 TRBJ1-6 TRBV5-1 - TGCGCCAGCAGCTTGGGACAGGGGAATTCACCCCTCCACTTT CASSLGQGNSPLHF
- TRBJ2-1 TRBV19 - TGTGCCAGTAGCAGGAACAGGGCTAACAATGAGCAGTTCTTC CASSRNRANNEQFF
- TRBJ1-3 TRBV9 - TGTGCCAGCAGCGTAGTGTCAGGGACTGGAAACACCATATATTTT CASSVVSGTGNTIYF
- TRBJ1-1 TRBV6-5 - TGTGCCAGCACGCGAGGGTTCCACACTGAAGCTTTCTTT CASTRGFHTEAFF
- TRBJ2-2 TRBV29-1 - TGCAGCGCCCCGGGACACGGACGCGGGGAGCTGTTTTTT CSAPGHGRGELFF
- TRBJ2-3 TRBV6-2/TRBV6-3 once TGTGCCAGCACCCCGCGGGACGCCTCAGATACGCAGTATTTT CASTPRDASDTQYF
- TRBJ1-2 TRBV4-3 - TGCGCCAGCAGCCAAGGGGGGGAGCTCGCACCCGACTATGGCTACACCTTC CASSQGGELAPDYGYTF
- TRBJ1-5 TRBV10-3 - TGTGCCATCAGTGAATTGGGCGGCAATCAGCCCCAGCATTTT CAISELGGNQPQHF
- TRBJ2-5 TRBV3-1/TRBV3-2 - TGTGCCAGCAGCCTGCCCGGGACAACTCAAGAGACCCAGTACTTC CASSLPGTTQETQYF
- TRBJ2-2 TRBV4-3 - TGCGCCAGCAGCCAAGGGCCAAGGGACTCTGGTATTGTTAACACCGGGGAGCTGTTTTTT CASSQGPRDSGIVNTGELFF
TRBD2 TRBJ2-7 TRBV7-2 - TGTGCCAGCTCCTCAGGAGCGGGGGCCTACGAGCAGTACTTC CASSSGAGAYEQYF
- TRBJ1-2 TRBV10-3 - TGTGCCATCAGTAGACAGAACTATGGCTACACCTTC CAISRQNYGYTF